A selection of T cell receptor beta chains follows, all from one sample in a study of CD8+CD57+ T cells in acquired aplastic anemia. In TCRdb, the reads were re-called with MiXCR into one record per CDR3 protein. The data contain hundreds of thousands of distinct CDR3 sequences, over 25% of them singletons. Source material: sorted CD4+, CD8+, or CD8+CD57+ T cells (not recorded which) from PBMCs. The origin of the receptors is a human donor with aplastic anemia. The CDR3 runs from the conserved cysteine through the conserved F or W. Each record gives: CDR3 protein, V gene, J gene.

CDR3: CASRLGQPSGNTIYF
V: TRBV2
J: TRBJ1-3

CDR3: CAIQRGEYSGRTEQHF
V: TRBV10-3
J: TRBJ2-7

CDR3: CASSSRGTGWGWGEQFF
V: TRBV10-3
J: TRBJ2-1

CDR3: CASSFSSGGLSDTQYF
V: TRBV7-6
J: TRBJ2-3

CDR3: CAWSGTATNEKLFF
V: TRBV30
J: TRBJ1-4

CDR3: CASSIGDRDNSPLHF
V: TRBV19
J: TRBJ1-6

CDR3: CASSMRQPDEAFF
V: TRBV19
J: TRBJ1-1

CDR3: CSAPTSETQYF
V: TRBV20-1
J: TRBJ2-5

CDR3: CSVEVGGTGELFF
V: TRBV29-1
J: TRBJ2-2

CDR3: CSVVGLAGVNEQYF
V: TRBV29-1
J: TRBJ2-7

CDR3: CASSFGTSLYEQYF
V: TRBV7-8
J: TRBJ2-7

CDR3: CASSLADRVGETQYF
V: TRBV7-2
J: TRBJ2-5

CDR3: CAREGGGRSGEQYF
V: TRBV2
J: TRBJ2-7

CDR3: CASGTGDKNTIYF
V: TRBV7-2
J: TRBJ1-3

CDR3: CSVEDSPGTGQFF
V: TRBV29-1
J: TRBJ2-1

CDR3: CSAKSGSRLPDTQYF
V: TRBV20-1
J: TRBJ2-3

CDR3: CSAAFGTGGSEAFF
V: TRBV20-1
J: TRBJ1-1

CDR3: CASSLAGASHEKLFF
V: TRBV7-2
J: TRBJ1-4

CDR3: CASSLSEHEGSYEQYF
V: TRBV12-3/TRBV12-4
J: TRBJ2-7